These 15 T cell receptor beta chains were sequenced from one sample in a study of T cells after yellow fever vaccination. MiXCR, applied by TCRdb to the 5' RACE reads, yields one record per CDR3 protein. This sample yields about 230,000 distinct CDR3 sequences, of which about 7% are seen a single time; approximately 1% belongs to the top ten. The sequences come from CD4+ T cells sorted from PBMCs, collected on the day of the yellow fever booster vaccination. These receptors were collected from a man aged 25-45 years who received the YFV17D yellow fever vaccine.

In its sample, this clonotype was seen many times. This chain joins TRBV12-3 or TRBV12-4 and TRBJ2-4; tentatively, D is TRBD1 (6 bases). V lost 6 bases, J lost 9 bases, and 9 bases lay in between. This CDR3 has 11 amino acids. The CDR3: CASSQGGIQYF. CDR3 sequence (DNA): TGTGCCAGCAGCCAAGGGGGCATTCAGTACTTC.

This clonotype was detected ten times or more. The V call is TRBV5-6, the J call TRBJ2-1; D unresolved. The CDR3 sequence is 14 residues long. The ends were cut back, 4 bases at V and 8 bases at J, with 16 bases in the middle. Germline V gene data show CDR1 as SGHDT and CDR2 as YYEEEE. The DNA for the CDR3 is TGTGCCAGCAGCCGGCCCGAAGGGATCCATGAGCAGTTCTTC. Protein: CASSRPEGIHEQFF.

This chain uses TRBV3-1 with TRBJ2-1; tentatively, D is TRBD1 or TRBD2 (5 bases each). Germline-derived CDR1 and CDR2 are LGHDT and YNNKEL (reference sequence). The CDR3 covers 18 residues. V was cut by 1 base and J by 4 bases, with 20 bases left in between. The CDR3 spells CASSQGIPGPLLYNEQFF. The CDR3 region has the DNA TGTGCCAGCAGCCAAGGTATCCCGGGACCCCTATTATACAATGAGCAGTTCTTC.

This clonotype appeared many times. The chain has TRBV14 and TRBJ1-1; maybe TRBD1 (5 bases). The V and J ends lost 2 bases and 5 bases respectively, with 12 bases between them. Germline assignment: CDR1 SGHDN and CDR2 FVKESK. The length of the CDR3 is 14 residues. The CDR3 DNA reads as TGTGCCAGCAGCCAAAGGCCCCGGGGGACTGAAGCTTTCTTT. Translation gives CASSQRPRGTEAFF.

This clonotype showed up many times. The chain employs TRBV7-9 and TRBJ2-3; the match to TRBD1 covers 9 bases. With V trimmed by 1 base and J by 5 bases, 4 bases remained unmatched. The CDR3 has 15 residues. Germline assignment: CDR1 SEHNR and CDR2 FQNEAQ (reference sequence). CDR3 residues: CASSLGTGEGDTQYF. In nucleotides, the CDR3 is TGTGCCAGCAGCTTAGGGACAGGGGAAGGAGATACGCAGTATTTT.

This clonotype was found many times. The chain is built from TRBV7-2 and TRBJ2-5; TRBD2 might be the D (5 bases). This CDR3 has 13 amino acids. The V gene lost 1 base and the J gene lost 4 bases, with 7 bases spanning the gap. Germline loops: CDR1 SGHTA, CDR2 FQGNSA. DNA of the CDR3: TGTGCCAGCAGCTTAGGTGGGAGAGAGACCCAGTACTTC. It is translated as CASSLGGRETQYF.

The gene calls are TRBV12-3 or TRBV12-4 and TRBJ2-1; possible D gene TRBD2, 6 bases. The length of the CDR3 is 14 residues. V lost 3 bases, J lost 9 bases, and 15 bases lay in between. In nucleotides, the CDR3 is TGTGCCAGCAGTTTGTTCGGGAGACGGGGTGAGCAGTTCTTC. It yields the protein CASSLFGRRGEQFF.

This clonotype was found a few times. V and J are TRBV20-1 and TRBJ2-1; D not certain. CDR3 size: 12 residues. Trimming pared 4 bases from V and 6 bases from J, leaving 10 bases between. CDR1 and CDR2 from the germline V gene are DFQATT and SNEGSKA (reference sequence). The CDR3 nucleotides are TGCAGTGCTACCTATTCGGCCAATGAGCAGTTCTTC. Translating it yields CSATYSANEQFF.

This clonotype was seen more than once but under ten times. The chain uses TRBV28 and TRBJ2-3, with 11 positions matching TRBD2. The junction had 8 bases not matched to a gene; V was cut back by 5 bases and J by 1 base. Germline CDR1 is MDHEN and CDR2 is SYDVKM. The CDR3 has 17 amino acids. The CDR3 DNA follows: TGTGCCAGCAGTCCCCCCAAACTAGCGGGAGGCACAGATACGCAGTATTTT. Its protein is CASSPPKLAGGTDTQYF.

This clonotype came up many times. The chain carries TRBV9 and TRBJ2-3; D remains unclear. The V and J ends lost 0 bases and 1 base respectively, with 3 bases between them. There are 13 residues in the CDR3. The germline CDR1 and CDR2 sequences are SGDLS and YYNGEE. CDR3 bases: TGTGCCAGCAGCGTAGTCCGCACAGATACGCAGTATTTT. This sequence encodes CASSVVRTDTQYF.

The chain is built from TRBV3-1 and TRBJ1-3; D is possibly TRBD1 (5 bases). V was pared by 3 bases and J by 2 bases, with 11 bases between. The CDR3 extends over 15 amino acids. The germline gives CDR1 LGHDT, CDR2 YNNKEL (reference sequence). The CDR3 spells CASSQGVHAGNTIYF. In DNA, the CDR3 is TGTGCCAGCAGCCAGGGGGTTCACGCTGGAAACACCATATATTTT.

The CDR3 nucleotides are TGTGCCAGCAGCTTGGATACTAGGCCCCAGTACTTC. Translation: CASSLDTRPQYF. The chain uses TRBV5-5 and TRBJ2-5; TRBD2 is a possible D gene (5 bases). The CDR3 extends over 12 amino acids. Trimming removed 0 bases at V and 9 bases at J, with 9 bases between. Germline loops: CDR1 SGHKS, CDR2 YYEKEE (reference sequence). Using reference TRBV5-5 and TRBJ2-5 for the parts outside the CDR3, the full variable domain is DAGVTQSPTHLIKTRGQQVTLRCSPISGHKSVSWYQQVLGQGPQFIFQYYEKEERGRGNFPDRFSARQFPNYSSELNVNALLLGDSALYLCASSLDTRPQYFGPGTRLLVL.

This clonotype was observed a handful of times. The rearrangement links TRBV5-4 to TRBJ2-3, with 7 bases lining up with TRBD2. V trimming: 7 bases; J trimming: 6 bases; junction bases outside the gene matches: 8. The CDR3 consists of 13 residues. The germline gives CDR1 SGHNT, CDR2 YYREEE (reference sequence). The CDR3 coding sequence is TGTGCCAGCGGTAGCGGGCCGGGGGATACGCAGTATTTT. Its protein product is CASGSGPGDTQYF.

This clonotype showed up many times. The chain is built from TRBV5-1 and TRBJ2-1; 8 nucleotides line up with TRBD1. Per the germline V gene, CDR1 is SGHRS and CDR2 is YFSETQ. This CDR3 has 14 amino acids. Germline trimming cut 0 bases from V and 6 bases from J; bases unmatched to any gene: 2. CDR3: CASSLAQGANEQFF. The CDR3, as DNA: TGCGCCAGCAGCTTGGCCCAGGGGGCCAATGAGCAGTTCTTC.

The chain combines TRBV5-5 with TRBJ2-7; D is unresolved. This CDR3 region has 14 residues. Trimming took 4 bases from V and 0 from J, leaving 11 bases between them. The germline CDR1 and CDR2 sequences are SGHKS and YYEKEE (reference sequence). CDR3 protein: CASSLDLLSYEQYF. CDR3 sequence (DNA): TGTGCCAGCAGCCTGGACCTGCTCTCCTACGAGCAGTACTTC. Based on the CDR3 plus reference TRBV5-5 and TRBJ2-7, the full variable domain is DAGVTQSPTHLIKTRGQQVTLRCSPISGHKSVSWYQQVLGQGPQFIFQYYEKEERGRGNFPDRFSARQFPNYSSELNVNALLLGDSALYLCASSLDLLSYEQYFGPGTRLTVT.